The source of this T cell receptor (beta chain) is a study of blood T cells in healthy people across ages. A second PCR, run for roughly 6 to 11 cycles, used a sample-barcoded 5' primer plus a J-beta primer mix. TCRdb redid the calling of the 5' RACE reads with MiXCR, one entry per CDR3 protein. The sample yields 700,000 to 950,000 distinct CDR3 sequences, roughly 50% seen once. The sample taken for sequencing was blood. The source is a man between 25 and 39 years old in good health.

DNA of the CDR3: TGCAGTGCCCCGGGCGCTGAAGCTTTCTTT. Its protein product is CSAPGAEAFF. The chain recombines TRBV20-1 with TRBJ1-1; D remains ambiguous. V was shortened by 6 bases and J by 6 bases, with 8 bases between the two germline ends. The germline V gene has CDR1 DFQATT and CDR2 SNEGSKA (reference sequence). CDR3 size: 10 residues.